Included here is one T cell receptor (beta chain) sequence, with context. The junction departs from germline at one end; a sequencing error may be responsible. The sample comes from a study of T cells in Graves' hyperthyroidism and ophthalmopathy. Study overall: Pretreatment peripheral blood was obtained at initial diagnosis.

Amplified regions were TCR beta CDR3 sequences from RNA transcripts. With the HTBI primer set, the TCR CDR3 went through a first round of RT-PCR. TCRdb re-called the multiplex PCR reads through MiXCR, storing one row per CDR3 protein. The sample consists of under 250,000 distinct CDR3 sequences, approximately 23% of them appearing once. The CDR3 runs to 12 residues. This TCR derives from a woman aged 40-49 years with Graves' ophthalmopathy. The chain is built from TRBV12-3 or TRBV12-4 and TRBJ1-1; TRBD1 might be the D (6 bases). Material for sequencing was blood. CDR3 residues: CAGSLESRDTFF. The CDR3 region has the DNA TGTGCCGGCAGTTTAGAGTCACGGGACACCTTCTTT.